Reported below is one T cell receptor (beta chain). The entry originates in a study of T cells in localized non-small cell lung cancer. The V gene's germline CDR1 is SGHDT and CDR2 YYEEEE. V shed 2 bases and J shed 7 bases, with 7 bases lying between them. The CDR3 consists of 12 residues. The table came from immunoSEQ multiplex PCR; TCRdb's copy has only in-frame clones and leaves some out. Of approximately 50,000 clones in the sample, about 88% are singletons; the top ten hold over 2%. Sequenced here: PBMCs, sampled before any cancer treatment. This clonotype originated in a man between 35 and 75 years old with stage II lung adenocarcinoma. The chain is built from TRBV5-6 and TRBJ2-1, with D possibly matching TRBD2 (5 bases). The CDR3 reads CASSFQRNEQFF. The DNA for the CDR3 is TGTGCCAGCAGCTTCCAGCGGAATGAGCAGTTCTTC. Drawing the rest from reference TRBV5-6 and TRBJ2-1, the complete variable domain is DAGVTQSPTHLIKTRGQQVTLRCSPKSGHDTVSWYQQALGQGPQFIFQYYEEEERQRGNFPDRFSGHQFPNYSSELNVNALLLGDSALYLCASSFQRNEQFFGPGTRLTVL.